The present TCR beta chain was sequenced within a study of cytomegalovirus exposure and HLA in healthy donors. The study ran its PCR with 60 Vbeta and 13 Jbeta primers. Assay: immunoSEQ multiplex PCR; the TCRdb copy retains only in-frame clones and omits some. The sample comprises over 200,000 clones, 70% to 85% of which are singletons, and over 0.5% rests with the top ten. This clone was counted once. No antigen is known for it. Study-wide results and limits: For most TCR sequences rarity was the rule, although some public TCRs occurred in many donors.

CDR3 size: 14 residues. With 6 bases clipped from V and 5 bases from J, the junction kept 2 bases outside the gene matches. CDR1 MNHEY and CDR2 SVGAGI come from the germline V gene. Sequencing used PBMCs. The source of this sequence is a woman aged 35 to 49 in good health and CMV-seronegative. This rearrangement joins TRBV6-5 to TRBJ2-2; 11 bases agree with TRBD2. CDR3 nucleotide sequence: TGTGCCAGCAGACGACTAGCGGGGACCGGGGAGCTGTTTTTT. Encoded protein: CASRRLAGTGELFF.